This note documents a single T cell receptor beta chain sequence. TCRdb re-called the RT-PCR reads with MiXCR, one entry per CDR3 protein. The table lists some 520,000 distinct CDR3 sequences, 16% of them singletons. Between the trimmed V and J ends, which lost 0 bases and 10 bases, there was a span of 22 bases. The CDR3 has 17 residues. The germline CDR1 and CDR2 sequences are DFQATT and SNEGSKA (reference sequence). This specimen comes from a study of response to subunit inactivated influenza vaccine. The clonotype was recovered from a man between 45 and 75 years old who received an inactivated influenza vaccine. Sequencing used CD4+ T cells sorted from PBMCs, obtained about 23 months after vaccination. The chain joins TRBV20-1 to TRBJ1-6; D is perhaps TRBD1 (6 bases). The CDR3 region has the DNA TGCAGTGCTAGAGATAGGGGGATGGGGCAGAGAGGATCACCCCTCCACTTT. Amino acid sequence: CSARDRGMGQRGSPLHF.